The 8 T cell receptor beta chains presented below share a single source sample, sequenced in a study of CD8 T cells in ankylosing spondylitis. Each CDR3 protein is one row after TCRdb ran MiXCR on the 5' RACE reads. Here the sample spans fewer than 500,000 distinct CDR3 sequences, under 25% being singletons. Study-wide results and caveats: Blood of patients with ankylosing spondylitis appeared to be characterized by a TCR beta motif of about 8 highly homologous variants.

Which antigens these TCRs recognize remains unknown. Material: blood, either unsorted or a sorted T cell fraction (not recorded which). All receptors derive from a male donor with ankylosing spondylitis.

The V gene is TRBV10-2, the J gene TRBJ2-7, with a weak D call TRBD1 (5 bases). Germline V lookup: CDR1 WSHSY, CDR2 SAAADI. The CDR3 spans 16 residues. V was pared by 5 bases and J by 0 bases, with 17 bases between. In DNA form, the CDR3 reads TGCGCCAGCAGTTCTCCCAGGGAAACAATCTCCTACGAGCAGTACTTC. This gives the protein CASSSPRETISYEQYF.

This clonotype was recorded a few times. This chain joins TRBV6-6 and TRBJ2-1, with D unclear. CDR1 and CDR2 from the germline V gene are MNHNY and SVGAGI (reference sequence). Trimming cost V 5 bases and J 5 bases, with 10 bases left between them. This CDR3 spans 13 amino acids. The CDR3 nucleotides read TGTGCCAGCAGTCTTCAGGTCAACAATGAGCAGTTCTTC. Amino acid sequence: CASSLQVNNEQFF.

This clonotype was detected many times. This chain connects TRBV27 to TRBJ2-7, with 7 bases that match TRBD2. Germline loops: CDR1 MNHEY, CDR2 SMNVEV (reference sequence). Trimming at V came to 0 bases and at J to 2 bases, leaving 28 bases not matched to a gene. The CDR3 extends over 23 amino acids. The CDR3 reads CASSLSGVGGRVGSPRSTYEQYF. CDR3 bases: TGTGCCAGCAGTTTATCGGGGGTTGGCGGGAGAGTCGGTTCGCCGAGATCGACCTACGAGCAGTACTTC.

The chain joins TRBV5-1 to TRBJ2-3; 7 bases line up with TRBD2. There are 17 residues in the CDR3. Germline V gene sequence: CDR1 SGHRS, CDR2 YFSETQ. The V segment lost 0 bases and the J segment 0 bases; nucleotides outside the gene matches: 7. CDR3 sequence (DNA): TGCGCCAGCAGCTTGGATCTAGCGGTAGGGAGCACAGATACGCAGTATTTT. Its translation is CASSLDLAVGSTDTQYF. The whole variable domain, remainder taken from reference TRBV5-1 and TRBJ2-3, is KAGVTQTPRYLIKTRGQQVTLSCSPISGHRSVSWYQQTPGQGLQFLFEYFSETQRNKGNFPGRFSGRQFSNSRSEMNVSTLELGDSALYLCASSLDLAVGSTDTQYFGPGTRLTVL.

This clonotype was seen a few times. The CDR3 region is CASSSFPVTGSRPQHF. In DNA form, the CDR3 reads TGTGCCAGCAGTTCATTCCCTGTTACTGGGTCTCGGCCCCAGCATTTT. The J gene is TRBJ1-5, the V gene TRBV28, with D unclear. Germline CDR1 and CDR2: MDHEN and SYDVKM. Deletions cut 4 bases from V and 9 bases from J, with 22 bases between. There are 16 residues in the CDR3.

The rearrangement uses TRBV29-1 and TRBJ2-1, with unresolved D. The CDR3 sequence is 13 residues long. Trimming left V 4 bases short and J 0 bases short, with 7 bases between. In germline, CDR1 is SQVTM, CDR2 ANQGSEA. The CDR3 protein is CSVALVSYNEQFF. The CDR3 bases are TGCAGCGTTGCTTTAGTCTCCTACAATGAGCAGTTCTTC.

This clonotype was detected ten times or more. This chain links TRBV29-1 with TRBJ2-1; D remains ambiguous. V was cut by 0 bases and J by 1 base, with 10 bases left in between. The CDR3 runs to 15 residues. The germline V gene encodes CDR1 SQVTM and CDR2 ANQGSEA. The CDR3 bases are TGCAGCGTTGAAGATACAAGGATATCCTACAATGAGCAGTTCTTC. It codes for CSVEDTRISYNEQFF.

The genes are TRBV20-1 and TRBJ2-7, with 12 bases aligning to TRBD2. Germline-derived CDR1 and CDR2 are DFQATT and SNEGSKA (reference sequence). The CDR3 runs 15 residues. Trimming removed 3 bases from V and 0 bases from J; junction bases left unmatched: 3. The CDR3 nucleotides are TGCAGTGCTAGGGGGACTAGCGGGCTCTCCTACGAGCAGTACTTC. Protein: CSARGTSGLSYEQYF.